This T cell receptor beta chain appears in the sequencing data of a study of T cells in Graves' hyperthyroidism and ophthalmopathy (dated by TCRdb to between 2019 and 2020). In the study overall: Peripheral blood samples were taken at initial diagnosis, before any treatment was given. To identify distinguishing TCR V-J signatures, a discovery cohort of about 100 patients was used, comprising some 45 with Graves' ophthalmopathy and approximately 57 with stable Graves' hyperthyroidism. Whether ophthalmopathy could be predicted prospectively was tested in an independent validation cohort made up of 18 to 20 hyperthyroidism patients plus 17 patients who later progressed to ophthalmopathy. For training and testing, the approximately 92 patients in the discovery cohort were randomly divided in a 7:3 ratio. Thyroid tissue and blood T-cell repertoires from several Graves' hyperthyroidism patients were also compared in the study. After sampling, hyperthyroidism patients received methimazole starting at 30 mg daily, and ophthalmopathy patients received high-dose intravenous methylprednisolone. The paper reports TCR Vbeta CDR3 sequencing of over 130 peripheral blood samples: some 44 ophthalmopathy, under 80 hyperthyroidism and about 17 progressor patients. What the authors observed across the whole study: No statistical method was used to fix the sample size in advance, and group allocation was not hidden from the investigators. During validation, the model predicted progression to ophthalmopathy a median of about 6.5 months ahead of onset, with 60% to 71% sensitivity and roughly 72% specificity. In cross-validation, a model built on a 13 V-J signature told ophthalmopathy apart from stable hyperthyroidism with approximately 90% sensitivity and 81% to 82% specificity, and in testing the same model reached 80%/75%. Most expanded thyroid clonotypes (frequency above 0.001) were also detected in blood, a finding suggesting that blood repertoires may reflect thyroid immune responses.

In the case of this clonotype: Its target antigen remains unknown. No qualities accompany the bases; no much larger clone lies one base away.

The CDR3 covers 16 residues, taking in both the cysteine and the phenylalanine. The CDR3 DNA has 48 bases and is translated from base 1. Trimmed from V: 2 bases; trimmed from J: 6 bases; junction bases lacking a gene match: 11. The germline V gene provides CDR1 SGHRS and CDR2 YFSETQ. The TCR beta CDR3 regions were amplified from RNA transcripts. The TCR CDR3 was subjected to a first round of RT-PCR using the HTBI primer set and the Qiagen OneStep RT-PCR kit. A second multiplex PCR round built the libraries, followed by size selection and purification. Libraries were sequenced paired-end with 100 bp reads on an Illumina HiSeq2000. The source study handled its data this way. SOAPnuke was used to process the raw data, with reads discarded if the reads contained adapters or uncalled bases, had a mean Phred below 15, or lacked an exact constant-primer or identifier match. High-quality paired reads were merged with COPE v1.2.5, and unique nucleotide sequences were defined as clonotypes. MiTCR v1.1 was used to align the clonotypes against IMGT TRBV, TRBD and TRBJ reference segments. Only V-J combinations with frequency above 0.0001, covering 99% to 99.2% of repertoires, were analysed. A TCS score was defined as the ratio of F50 (clonal expansion) to E x V (chaos), with BLOSUM62-based TCRdist applied between CDR3 peptides within each V-J. Welch's t-statistics and random forest reduced roughly 540 V-J features to roughly 13, which were used in a naive Bayes classifier (R e1071). TCRdb passed the public sequencing reads through fastp at Q25 and MiXCR, retaining productive beta sequences. Each record represents a unique CDR3 protein, reported with the most common genes and DNA among its rows. These V and J calls rely on TCRdb rather than the paper's analysis. For this sample the table gives about 400,000 distinct CDR3 sequences, of which around 15% were detected only once. The top ten clonotypes cover under 30% of the sample.

Ophthalmopathy patients had moderately to severely active disease, with a Clinical Activity Score of 3 or more, a NOSPECS grade of 4 or more, and a disease duration of less than 3 months. Patients with uncontrolled infections, other autoimmune diseases, pregnancy or lactation were excluded. Diagnoses were based on clinical symptoms, serum thyroxine and TRAb, thyroid ultrasound and orbital computed tomography. PBMCs were separated from approximately 10 ml of fresh peripheral blood using Ficoll-Paque density gradient centrifugation. Total RNA was extracted using Trizol reagent, and RNA quality was assessed on an Agilent 2100 Bioanalyzer.

Sample: blood. The receptor was isolated from a middle-aged man with Graves' ophthalmopathy. Recombination connected TRBV5-1 to TRBJ2-7; 10 central bases correspond to TRBD1. The CDR3 loop reads CASSFGQGVPLGEQYF. The sequenced DNA is TGCGCCAGCAGCTTTGGACAGGGGGTGCCCCTTGGCGAGCAGTACTTC.